This T cell receptor (beta chain) appears in the sequencing data of a study of beta chain features in type 1 diabetes. From germline, CDR1 is MDHEN and CDR2 SYDVKM. This CDR3 is 14 amino acids long. Germline trimming cut 6 bases from V and 5 bases from J; bases unmatched to any gene: 4. Isolated RNA was reverse transcribed in full, so expressed TCRB transcripts were sequenced. The protocol was immunoSEQ multiplex PCR, while the TCRdb copy is restricted to in-frame clones and leaves out a portion. The sample carries 900,000 or so clones, 17% recorded once. The specimen sequenced was naive CD4+ T cells from blood. The source is a woman aged 18-30 years in good health. The chain has TRBV28 and TRBJ1-2; TRBD1 agrees at 12 bases. The CDR3 DNA is TGTGCCAGCAGCCGGGACAGGGGGCTATATGGCTACACCTTC. Translated: CASSRDRGLYGYTF.